What follows are 24 T cell receptor beta chains derived from one specimen sequenced in a study of PD-1 blockade in classical Hodgkin lymphoma (dated by TCRdb to the early 2020s). Libraries came from the immunoSEQ multiplex PCR assay. Entries here come from immuneACCESS through TCRdb and include only in-frame sequences with V and J called. Some clones fail to appear in such tables; in the studies checked, an unresolved V gene covers under half of the shortfall, and the cause of the remainder is unknown. This sample comprises approximately 90,000 clones, roughly 91% of them detected only once. Less than 3% of the sample rests with the top ten. The time point label, read with the paper, signifies: cycle 2 day 1 (C2D1) of nivolumab. Every trial patient had relapsed following autologous stem cell transplantation, and prior brentuximab vedotin exposure was what differed among cohorts A, B and C. This material consisted of peripheral blood mononuclear cells (PBMCs), taken before the second cycle of nivolumab. These receptors all stem from a human donor with classical Hodgkin lymphoma.

The V and J genes are TRBV7-2 and TRBJ2-2, with D maybe TRBD2 (5 bases). The CDR3 runs to 17 residues. CDR1 is SGHTA, CDR2 FQGNSA, per germline. V was clipped by 1 base and J by 8 bases, with 20 bases between them. The CDR3 sequence is CASSLVSRTQRIGELFF. CDR3 sequence (DNA): TGTGCCAGCAGCTTAGTTAGTCGGACTCAGCGTATTGGGGAGCTGTTTTTT. The complete variable domain, with remaining parts taken from reference TRBV7-2 and TRBJ2-2, reads GAGVSQSPSNKVTEKGKDVELRCDPISGHTALYWYRQSLGQGLEFLIYFQGNSAPDKSGLPSDRFSAERTGGSVSTLTIQRTQQEDSAVYLCASSLVSRTQRIGELFFGEGSRLTVL.

The CDR3 here is CASSLYRDRGWETQYF. CDR3 DNA: TGTGCCAGCAGTTTATACCGGGACAGGGGTTGGGAGACCCAGTACTTC. The rearrangement links TRBV28 to TRBJ2-5, with 10 bases lining up with TRBD1. Germline CDR1 reads MDHEN; CDR2 reads SYDVKM. V shed 1 base, J shed 5 bases, and the junction held 7 bases outside the gene matches. This CDR3 region has 16 residues.

The chain links TRBV6-1 to TRBJ2-2; D perhaps matches TRBD1 (6 bases). V was shortened by 4 bases and J by 6 bases, with 12 bases between the two germline ends. Germline CDR1 reads MNHNS; CDR2 reads SASEGT. The CDR3 spans 14 residues. Here the CDR3 reads CASSATGSAGELFF. CDR3 coding DNA: TGTGCCAGCAGTGCCACAGGGTCGGCCGGGGAGCTGTTTTTT.

V usage is TRBV9 and J usage is TRBJ1-3, with unresolved D. The CDR3 contains 15 residues. CDR1 and CDR2 (germline): SGDLS, YYNGEE. V dropped 0 bases and J dropped 1 base, with 8 bases sitting between them. For the CDR3, the DNA is TGTGCCAGCAGCGTAGCTGAGGGATCTGGAAACACCATATATTTT. Encoded protein: CASSVAEGSGNTIYF.

This chain connects TRBV6-6 to TRBJ2-7; TRBD1 is a possible D gene (7 bases). This CDR3 comprises 13 residues. V lost 5 bases to trimming and J lost 4 bases, with 12 bases between them. Germline V CDR1 and CDR2: MNHNY, SVGAGI (reference sequence). CDR3 protein: CASSLSGGYEQYF. The CDR3, as DNA: TGTGCCAGCAGTCTGTCAGGGGGGTACGAGCAGTACTTC.

The chain recombines TRBV30 with TRBJ1-4; tentative D call: TRBD1 (6 bases). The germline CDR1 and CDR2 sequences are GTSNPN and SVGIG (reference sequence). The CDR3 length is 14 residues. Trimming left V 5 bases short and J 13 bases short, with 23 bases between. The CDR3: CAWRSRTVVRTLFF. In DNA form, the CDR3 reads TGTGCCTGGCGGTCACGGACAGTCGTCAGGACACTGTTTTTT.

The chain is built from TRBV5-6 and TRBJ2-7; no reliable D call. Trimming shortened V by 6 bases and J by 0 bases, and 22 bases separated the two germline ends. Germline V gene lookup returns CDR1 SGHDT and CDR2 YYEEEE. This CDR3 contains 17 residues. The CDR3 protein is CASNLVGLLGSSYEQYF. DNA of the CDR3: TGTGCCAGCAACCTGGTTGGGCTCCTCGGTAGCTCCTACGAGCAGTACTTC.

The V and J genes are TRBV27 and TRBJ2-5; D unresolved. Germline V gene sequence: CDR1 MNHEY, CDR2 SMNVEV (reference sequence). Trimming took off 4 bases at V and 3 bases at J, with 9 bases between the two ends. CDR3 length: 13 residues. CDR3: CASSWRTEETQYF. The CDR3 region has the DNA TGTGCCAGCAGTTGGCGGACGGAAGAGACCCAGTACTTC.

The chain combines TRBV7-8 with TRBJ2-2, with 7 bases that match TRBD1. V was clipped by 5 bases and J by 6 bases; unmatched bases: 15. Per the germline V gene, CDR1 is SGHVS and CDR2 is FQNEAQ. The CDR3 spans 17 residues. The CDR3 DNA reads TGTGCCAGCAGCACACCGCGGGTCGAGGGGGCATCCGGGGAGCTGTTTTTT. Protein sequence: CASSTPRVEGASGELFF.

This rearrangement joins TRBV28 to TRBJ2-7, with 7 bases that match TRBD2. The CDR3 spans 13 residues. Germline CDR1 MDHEN, CDR2 SYDVKM. The ends lost 2 bases at V and 6 bases at J; junction bases unmatched: 4. CDR3 sequence reads: CASSLVSGGEQYF. The CDR3 nucleotides are TGTGCCAGCAGTTTAGTGTCGGGGGGCGAGCAGTACTTC.

The gene calls are TRBV27 and TRBJ1-1, with 10 bases matching TRBD1. V shed 10 bases, J shed 2 bases, and the junction held 10 bases outside the gene matches. CDR3 length: 15 amino acids. Germline values: CDR1 MNHEY, CDR2 SMNVEV (reference sequence). CDR3 sequence (DNA): TGTGCCACCAAACCCACGACAGGGGGCAACACTGAAGCTTTCTTT. This gives the protein CATKPTTGGNTEAFF.

The V and J genes are TRBV5-4 and TRBJ2-5; TRBD2 aligns across 8 bases. Looked up from germline, CDR1 is SGHNT and CDR2 is YYREEE (reference sequence). This CDR3 is built from 15 residues. With V trimmed by 0 bases and J by 0 bases, 1 base remained unmatched. The DNA of the CDR3 is TGTGCCAGCAGCTTGGTCGGGGGGGACCAAGAGACCCAGTACTTC. Encoded protein: CASSLVGGDQETQYF.

The V and J genes are TRBV5-1 and TRBJ2-5; D is perhaps TRBD2 (6 bases). The CDR3 contains 14 residues. CDR1 and CDR2 (germline): SGHRS, YFSETQ. V was shortened by 4 bases and J by 9 bases, with 19 bases between the two germline ends. CDR3 nucleotide sequence: TGCGCCAGCAGCGTACCGGGACTGGGCCGCGCCCAGTACTTC. Translation gives CASSVPGLGRAQYF.

The CDR3 nucleotides are TGCGCTCTGGGGGGAGGGACCCAAGAGACCCAGTACTTC. Residues: CALGGGTQETQYF. The chain recombines TRBV10-1 with TRBJ2-5, with 7 nucleotides matching TRBD2. Germline V gives CDR1 WNHNN, CDR2 SYGVQD (reference sequence). This CDR3 contains 13 residues.

The rearrangement links TRBV6-1 to TRBJ1-2; tentative D call: TRBD1 (5 bases). Germline V gene sequence: CDR1 MNHNS, CDR2 SASEGT. Trimming removed 0 bases from V and 5 bases from J, with 10 bases in between. The CDR3 contains 14 residues. The CDR3 is CASSEAGRLYGYTF. CDR3 nucleotide sequence: TGTGCCAGCAGTGAAGCGGGACGGTTATATGGCTACACCTTC.

The chain uses TRBV7-2 and TRBJ2-5; no reliable D call. Germline CDR1 is SGHTA and CDR2 is FQGNSA. The length of the CDR3 is 18 residues. V lost 4 bases to trimming and J lost 1 base, with 22 bases between them. The CDR3 DNA is TGTGCCAGCAGCTCTCATGTTCTGGTTGGGGATGCCCAAGAGACCCAGTACTTC. Translated: CASSSHVLVGDAQETQYF.

This chain links TRBV19 with TRBJ1-1; D uncertain. V was shortened by 5 bases and J by 1 base, with 8 bases between the two germline ends. This CDR3 contains 13 residues. The germline CDR1 and CDR2 sequences are LNHDA and SQIVND (reference sequence). CDR3 in DNA: TGTGCCAGTAGTCTTGGACGGAACACTGAAGCTTTCTTT. Residues: CASSLGRNTEAFF.

The CDR3 here is CAWSQGGRGTDTQYF. CDR3 DNA sequence: TGTGCCTGGAGTCAAGGGGGGCGAGGGACAGATACGCAGTATTTT. The chain is built from TRBV30 and TRBJ2-3; the D gene could be TRBD1 or TRBD2 (6 bases each). V dropped 2 bases and J dropped 3 bases, with 15 bases sitting between them. Germline V CDR1 and CDR2: GTSNPN, SVGIG (reference sequence). This CDR3 has 15 residues.

The gene calls are TRBV27 and TRBJ1-1; 9 bases align to TRBD1. The CDR3 covers 16 residues. Germline CDR1 reads MNHEY; CDR2 reads SMNVEV (reference sequence). J gave up 6 bases and V 4 bases, and 12 bases lay outside the gene matches. The CDR3 loop is CASSSIWTGEIPEAFF. The CDR3 DNA follows: TGTGCCAGCAGTTCCATTTGGACAGGGGAAATCCCTGAAGCTTTCTTT.

The chain carries TRBV5-4 and TRBJ1-2; the match to TRBD1 covers 10 bases. The CDR3 is 14 residues long. After removal of 4 bases from V and 8 bases from J, the junction contained 8 bases not matched to a gene. Per germline, CDR1 SGHNT and CDR2 YYREEE (reference sequence). The CDR3 DNA reads TGTGCCAGCAGCAGACAGGGGGCGGTGAGGGGCTACACCTTC. This sequence encodes CASSRQGAVRGYTF.

The V gene is TRBV6-6, the J gene TRBJ1-2; 7 bases agree with TRBD1. Germline-derived CDR1 and CDR2 are MNHNY and SVGAGI (reference sequence). Trimming removed 6 bases from V and 2 bases from J; junction bases left unmatched: 12. The CDR3 is 16 residues long. CDR3 nucleotides: TGTGCCAGCAGGCCCGGGACAGCCTTCTTGAACTATGGCTACACCTTC. The encoded protein is CASRPGTAFLNYGYTF.

This chain connects TRBV6-4 to TRBJ2-1; no clear D. Between the trimmed V and J ends, which lost 6 bases and 7 bases, there was a span of 19 bases. Per germline, CDR1 MRHNA and CDR2 SNTAGT. The CDR3 sequence is 15 residues long. The CDR3 nucleotides read TGTGCCAGCAGCCTAGACCCAGACCTAAGGAATGAGCAGTTCTTC. It specifies CASSLDPDLRNEQFF.

The chain recombines TRBV18 with TRBJ2-7; D not certain. Germline lookup yields CDR1 KGHSH and CDR2 LQKENI. The CDR3 loop spans 14 amino acids. Trimming took off 8 bases at V and 0 bases at J, with 14 bases between the two ends. CDR3 in amino acids: CASNGQASSYEQYF. The CDR3 nucleotides are TGTGCCAGCAACGGGCAGGCAAGCTCCTACGAGCAGTACTTC.

This clone was seen a single time. This chain connects TRBV30 to TRBJ2-1; a weak D match, TRBD1 (6 bases). Germline V gene sequence: CDR1 GTSNPN, CDR2 SVGIG (reference sequence). V lost 2 bases and J 9 bases, leaving 14 bases between the germline ends. The length of the CDR3 is 13 residues. The DNA for the CDR3 is TGTGCCTGGAGTCTCCGACAGGATGGTGAGCAGTTCTTC. Translated: CAWSLRQDGEQFF.